Following are 32 T cell receptor beta chains from one sample sequenced in a study of post-analysis software for immune sequencing data (dated by TCRdb to between 2015 and 2016). Points the paper makes about the study in general: Four or five TRBV segments, including TRBV5-6, TRBV5-1 and TRBV20-1, were significantly more frequent in patients than controls.

Their specific antigens are unknown. Libraries were built with PCR. Sequencing relied on an Illumina HiSeq 2500. To reduce PCR and sequencing biases, unique molecular identifiers were incorporated into the TCR beta cDNA libraries. TCRdb took the public reads, trimmed them with fastp at Q25, ran MiXCR for clone calling and kept in-frame beta chains. Rows matching on CDR3 protein sequence are summarized as one entry with the most common DNA and genes. This sample lists 600,000 to 700,000 distinct CDR3 sequences; over 45% were detected once. Around 11% of the sample is held by the ten biggest clonotypes. The specimen was blood. The origin of the receptors is a girl aged 2 to 9 with multiple sclerosis.

CDR3 sequence: CASSLGLSPSSYNEQFF. The CDR3 DNA follows: TGTGCCAGCAGTTTGGGTCTCAGCCCGAGCTCCTACAATGAGCAGTTCTTC. This chain uses TRBV12-3 or TRBV12-4 with TRBJ2-1; no firm D call. The CDR3 totals 17 residues. V dropped 3 bases and J dropped 0 bases, with 15 bases sitting between them.

The chain couples TRBV27 to TRBJ1-2, with D possibly TRBD1 on 5 matching bases. The V and J ends lost 5 bases and 5 bases respectively, with 18 bases between them. The CDR3 has 15 residues. Germline CDR1 and CDR2: MNHEY and SMNVEV (reference sequence). The CDR3: CASSASAGGTYGYTF. CDR3 sequence (DNA): TGTGCCAGCAGTGCCTCAGCGGGAGGGACTTATGGCTACACCTTC.

V gene TRBV7-9 combines with J gene TRBJ2-3; 10 positions match TRBD2. CDR3 size: 20 residues. The V gene end was trimmed by 5 bases and the J gene end by 4 bases; junction bases not matched to a gene: 21. CDR1 and CDR2 (germline): SEHNR, FQNEAQ (reference sequence). The DNA of the CDR3 is TGTGCCAGCAGCCCTTTAACGGGGCTAGCGGGAGCCGGAGGGTCAGATACGCAGTATTTT. Translated, it gives CASSPLTGLAGAGGSDTQYF.

A few counts support this clonotype. CDR3 nucleotide sequence: TGTGCCAGCAGCTTAGCCCGACAGGGGACTATGGATAATTCACCCCTCCACTTT. Translating gives CASSLARQGTMDNSPLHF. V is TRBV7-9 and J is TRBJ1-6; 8 bases are shared with TRBD1. Germline values: CDR1 SEHNR, CDR2 FQNEAQ (reference sequence). The ends lost 0 bases at V and 5 bases at J; junction bases unmatched: 9. The CDR3 extends over 18 amino acids.

V usage is TRBV25-1 and J usage is TRBJ2-3; no definite D call. The CDR3 sequence is 13 residues long. The germline V and J ends were trimmed by 6 bases and 1 base, with 8 bases remaining between them. Per germline, CDR1 MGHDK and CDR2 SYGVNS. The chain's CDR3 is CASSAPRTDTQYF. Written as DNA, the CDR3 is TGTGCCAGCAGCGCACCGCGCACAGATACGCAGTATTTT.

A word on this clonotype: The CDR3 carries no conserved terminal phenylalanine or tryptophan, so it likely arises from a read error. This sequence joins TRBV15 and TRBJ2-5; D is uncertain. The J call is uncertain, as TRBJ2-4 better fits the DNA end. Germline V gene data show CDR1 as LNHNV and CDR2 as YYDKDF (reference sequence). The CDR3 loop spans 15 amino acids. The CDR3 protein is CATSRDRQSGNIQYC. Here the CDR3 DNA reads TGTGCCACCAGCAGAGACAGGCAGAGTGGAAACATTCAGTACTGC.

The gene calls are TRBV9 and TRBJ2-5, with TRBD2 matching 14 bases. V trimming: 2 bases; J trimming: 4 bases; junction bases outside the gene matches: 4. Germline V gives CDR1 SGDLS, CDR2 YYNGEE. CDR3 length: 16 residues. CDR3 sequence reads: CASSVTSGRGGETQYF. DNA for the CDR3: TGTGCCAGCAGCGTGACTAGCGGGAGGGGTGGAGAGACCCAGTACTTC. The whole variable domain, remainder taken from reference TRBV9 and TRBJ2-5, is DSGVTQTPKHLITATGQRVTLRCSPRSGDLSVYWYQQSLDQGLQFLIQYYNGEERAKGNILERFSAQQFPDLHSELNLSSLELGDSALYFCASSVTSGRGGETQYFGPGTRLLVL.

The chain has TRBV20-1 and TRBJ2-3; 12 bases map to TRBD2. V lost 2 bases to trimming and J lost 2 bases; unmatched junction nucleotides: 17. The CDR3 covers 20 residues. Germline V gene data show CDR1 as DFQATT and CDR2 as SNEGSKA (reference sequence). As DNA, the CDR3 is TGCAGTGCTAGATCGTCAGCTAGCGGGGGGGCCTTCGGTTACACAGATACGCAGTATTTT. Amino acid sequence: CSARSSASGGAFGYTDTQYF.

This clonotype appeared a few times. This rearrangement joins TRBV2 to TRBJ1-6; 9 nucleotides line up with TRBD1. There are 16 residues in the CDR3. Per germline, CDR1 SNHLY and CDR2 FYNNEI. Trimming removed 5 bases from V and 3 bases from J; junction bases left unmatched: 5. The CDR3 sequence is CASSWDRVDYNSPLHF. In nucleotides, the CDR3 is TGTGCCAGCAGTTGGGACAGGGTGGACTATAATTCACCCCTCCACTTT.

This rearrangement joins TRBV6-6 to TRBJ2-7, with 7 nucleotides matching TRBD2. Germline CDR1 MNHNY, CDR2 SVGAGI (reference sequence). This CDR3 has 16 amino acids. The junction had 15 bases not matched to a gene; V was cut back by 3 bases and J by 7 bases. The CDR3 loop reads CASSYSASGIAGEQYF. CDR3 DNA sequence: TGTGCCAGCAGTTATTCCGCTAGCGGCATTGCCGGAGAGCAGTACTTC.

The table lists this clonotype with a few counts. Sequence at one end of the junction differs from germline and may be a read error. The chain recombines TRBV7-9 with TRBJ2-1, with 11 bases identical to TRBD2. The length of the CDR3 is 16 residues. Germline CDR1 is SEHNR and CDR2 is FQNEAQ (reference sequence). CDR3 loop: CASSDGTSGSYNGQFF. Here the CDR3 DNA reads TGTGCCAGCAGTGACGGGACTAGCGGATCCTACAATGGGCAGTTCTTC.

This clonotype came up a few times. The chain combines TRBV20-1 with TRBJ2-5; 7 nucleotides agree with TRBD1. The J call may be incorrect, as the DNA end agrees better with TRBJ2-7. There are 16 residues in the CDR3. Germline CDR1 is DFQATT and CDR2 is SNEGSKA (reference sequence). CDR3 sequence (DNA): TGCAGTGCTAGTTCCCAATTGCGACAGGGAACCCACGAGCAGTACTTC. Amino acid sequence: CSASSQLRQGTHEQYF.

Of note for this clonotype: A junction end diverges from the germline sequence, so it may reflect a read error. The chain joins TRBV3-1 to TRBJ2-1; 13 bases are shared with TRBD2. The V gene's germline CDR1 is LGHDT and CDR2 YNNKEL (reference sequence). This CDR3 has 18 amino acids. CDR3 region: CASSLYPTSGGTYNERFF. CDR3 coding DNA: TGTGCCAGCAGCCTTTATCCGACTAGCGGGGGGACCTACAATGAGCGGTTCTTC.

The CDR3 region is CASSKGLRAEAFF. The CDR3 DNA is TGTGCCAGCAGTAAGGGGTTAAGGGCTGAAGCTTTCTTT. The chain uses TRBV6-5 and TRBJ1-1; possibly TRBD1 for D (5 bases). The V end was cut by 5 bases, the J end by 6 bases, with 13 bases between. This CDR3 is 13 amino acids long. Germline loops: CDR1 MNHEY, CDR2 SVGAGI.

In this sample, this clonotype turned up a few times. The junction and the germline gene differ at one end; a read error may be behind it. The chain couples TRBV27 to TRBJ2-1; 7 bases are shared with TRBD1. Germline CDR1 and CDR2: MNHEY and SMNVEV (reference sequence). CDR3 size: 16 residues. CDR3 coding DNA: TGTACCAGCAGTTTACTACAGGGGAGCTCCTACAATGAGCAGTTCTTC. Its protein product is CTSSLLQGSSYNEQFF.

The V and J genes are TRBV29-1 and TRBJ2-5, with D maybe TRBD1 (6 bases). This CDR3 has 13 residues. The germline V and J ends were trimmed by 7 bases and 5 bases, with 17 bases remaining between them. Germline V gives CDR1 SQVTM, CDR2 ANQGSEA. As DNA, the CDR3 is TGCAGCGCAAAGTTTGGGGGCCCGGAGACCCAGTACTTC. It specifies CSAKFGGPETQYF.

The chain employs TRBV5-1 and TRBJ2-3, with D tentatively TRBD1 or TRBD2 (5 bases each). Germline loops: CDR1 SGHRS, CDR2 YFSETQ. This CDR3 spans 14 amino acids. Trimming shortened V by 2 bases and J by 3 bases, and 10 bases separated the two germline ends. CDR3: CASSFTGRTDTQYF. For the CDR3, the DNA is TGCGCCAGCAGCTTTACGGGGCGGACAGATACGCAGTATTTT.

V is TRBV11-2 and J is TRBJ2-5; 9 bases are shared with TRBD1. Germline CDR1 reads SGHAT; CDR2 reads FQNNGV. V lost 3 bases, J lost 5 bases, and 4 bases stayed unmatched. The CDR3 runs to 14 residues. This chain's CDR3 is CASSFTGGVETQYF. Written as DNA, the CDR3 is TGTGCCAGCAGCTTCACAGGGGGCGTCGAGACCCAGTACTTC.

V gene TRBV7-2 combines with J gene TRBJ2-1; weak D call: TRBD2 (6 bases). CDR1 SGHTA and CDR2 FQGNSA come from the germline V gene. V gave up 1 base and J gave up 3 bases, with 10 bases separating them. The CDR3 contains 15 residues. The CDR3 sequence: CASSLGPTSYNEQFF. In DNA, the CDR3 is TGTGCCAGCAGCTTAGGCCCGACTAGCTACAATGAGCAGTTCTTC.

The genes are TRBV6-2 or TRBV6-3 and TRBJ2-7, with 8 positions matching TRBD1. This CDR3 comprises 14 residues. CDR1 is MNHEY, CDR2 SVGEGT, per germline. V lost 6 bases and J lost 2; bases outside the gene matches: 6. This CDR3 is CASSDRGITYEQYF. The DNA for the CDR3 is TGTGCCAGCAGCGACAGGGGAATAACCTACGAGCAGTACTTC.

This chain links TRBV20-1 with TRBJ2-3; TRBD2 matches 12 bases. Trimming cost V 4 bases and J 2 bases; bases outside gene matches: 4. In germline, CDR1 is DFQATT, CDR2 SNEGSKA (reference sequence). This CDR3 is 15 amino acids long. The chain's CDR3 is CSAIGLAGSTDTQYF. DNA for the CDR3: TGCAGTGCTATAGGACTAGCGGGGTCCACAGATACGCAGTATTTT.

Concerning this clonotype: An end of the junction does not agree with germline; a read error may underlie this. The rearrangement uses TRBV19 and TRBJ2-1; 10 positions match TRBD2. Germline-derived CDR1 and CDR2 are LNHDA and SQIVND (reference sequence). The CDR3 length is 20 residues. The CDR3 here is CASSIARGAGGPRTYNGQFF. As DNA, the CDR3 is TGTGCCAGTAGTATAGCCCGGGGAGCGGGAGGGCCAAGGACCTACAATGGGCAGTTCTTC.

The chain combines TRBV6-1 with TRBJ1-1; unclear D gene. CDR1 and CDR2 from the germline V gene are MNHNS and SASEGT. CDR3 length: 16 residues. The V gene lost 1 base and the J gene lost 3 bases, with 15 bases spanning the gap. CDR3 nucleotide sequence: TGTGCCAGCAGTGAAGACACACGCCGGGTTTACACTGAAGCTTTCTTT. This sequence encodes CASSEDTRRVYTEAFF.

The chain joins TRBV5-1 to TRBJ1-1, with D unclear. V gave up 0 bases and J gave up 4 bases, with 10 bases separating them. The CDR3 covers 14 residues. Germline V gene sequence: CDR1 SGHRS, CDR2 YFSETQ. CDR3 in amino acids: CASSLGSPPTEAFF. The CDR3 DNA sequence: TGCGCCAGCAGCTTGGGCAGTCCCCCCACTGAAGCTTTCTTT.

The CDR3 region has the DNA TGTGCCAGCAGCACACAAGGGGCTAGCGGAGATACGCAGTATTTT. Residues: CASSTQGASGDTQYF. The rearrangement links TRBV6-6 to TRBJ2-3; 7 bases fit TRBD2. Germline V gives CDR1 MNHNY, CDR2 SVGAGI (reference sequence). The CDR3 runs to 15 residues. V trimming: 6 bases; J trimming: 5 bases; junction bases outside the gene matches: 11.

This clonotype was recorded a few times. The V call is TRBV12-3 or TRBV12-4, the J call TRBJ2-1, with 8 bases aligning to TRBD2. The CDR3 spans 13 residues. V shed 3 bases and J 9 bases; nucleotides not matched to a gene: 4. CDR3: CASSLGGGTEQFF. The CDR3 region has the DNA TGTGCCAGCAGTTTGGGCGGGGGGACTGAGCAGTTCTTC.

This sequence joins TRBV25-1 and TRBJ2-3, with D unresolved. Germline loops: CDR1 MGHDK, CDR2 SYGVNS. The CDR3 loop spans 14 amino acids. V lost 8 bases to trimming and J lost 6 bases, with 18 bases between them. This CDR3 is CASVGNDLGDTQYF. CDR3 nucleotides: TGTGCCAGCGTAGGGAACGACCTTGGGGATACGCAGTATTTT.

This CDR3 is CASSFPGTGSHEQYF. For the CDR3, the DNA is TGTGCCAGCAGCTTCCCCGGGACAGGGTCCCACGAGCAGTACTTC. The V and J genes are TRBV3-1 and TRBJ2-7; 9 nucleotides match TRBD1. This CDR3 is 15 amino acids long. V dropped 5 bases and J dropped 5; count of bases not matched to a gene: 10. From germline, CDR1 is LGHDT and CDR2 YNNKEL (reference sequence).

The gene calls are TRBV20-1 and TRBJ2-1; a possible D gene is TRBD1 (5 bases). This CDR3 spans 16 amino acids. Per the germline V gene, CDR1 is DFQATT and CDR2 is SNEGSKA (reference sequence). V was pared by 0 bases and J by 5 bases, with 17 bases between. CDR3 sequence: CSARDLPRVGHNEQFF. CDR3 bases: TGCAGTGCTAGAGACCTTCCCAGGGTGGGGCACAATGAGCAGTTCTTC.

The chain joins TRBV29-1 to TRBJ1-2; no definite D call. Germline lookup yields CDR1 SQVTM and CDR2 ANQGSEA. Between the trimmed V and J ends, which lost 8 bases and 5 bases, there was a span of 18 bases. This CDR3 has 13 residues. CDR3 protein: CSLGLGNSYGYTF. The CDR3 nucleotides are TGCAGCCTCGGACTTGGAAACTCTTATGGCTACACCTTC.

Details on this clonotype: Compared with germline, one end of the junction differs, possibly owing to a read error. The genes are TRBV29-1 and TRBJ2-7; D may be TRBD2 (5 bases). Germline CDR1 and CDR2: SQVTM and ANQGSEA. The CDR3 length is 12 residues. The DNA for the CDR3 is TGCAGCGTTCAAGAGGGTAGGACCGGGCAGTACTTC. It yields the protein CSVQEGRTGQYF.

This chain uses TRBV9 with TRBJ2-1, with D possibly matching TRBD2 (5 bases). The CDR3 spans 15 residues. Trimming took 0 bases from V and 0 from J, leaving 7 bases between them. Per germline, CDR1 SGDLS and CDR2 YYNGEE. The CDR3: CASSVAGNSYNEQFF. CDR3 coding DNA: TGTGCCAGCAGCGTAGCGGGGAACTCCTACAATGAGCAGTTCTTC. Using reference TRBV9 and TRBJ2-1 for the parts outside the CDR3, the full variable domain is DSGVTQTPKHLITATGQRVTLRCSPRSGDLSVYWYQQSLDQGLQFLIQYYNGEERAKGNILERFSAQQFPDLHSELNLSSLELGDSALYFCASSVAGNSYNEQFFGPGTRLTVL.